This TCR beta chain was obtained from a study of blood T cells in healthy people across ages. The second PCR ran about 6 to 12 cycles with a sample-barcoded 5' primer and J-beta primers. TCRdb analysed the 5' RACE reads with MiXCR anew, one entry per CDR3 protein. Here the sample spans hundreds of thousands of distinct CDR3 sequences, more than 40% being singletons. The CDR3 consists of 15 residues. Trimming removed 0 bases at V and 0 bases at J, with 9 bases between. Per germline, CDR1 SGHDT and CDR2 YYEEEE. This clonotype was picked up a small number of times. The chain combines TRBV5-6 with TRBJ2-5; D call uncertain. This receptor was taken from a man aged 55 to 70 in good health. Sequenced input: blood. The CDR3 nucleotides are TGTGCCAGCAGCTTGGTGGGCAGCTACCAAGAGACCCAGTACTTC. Amino acids: CASSLVGSYQETQYF.